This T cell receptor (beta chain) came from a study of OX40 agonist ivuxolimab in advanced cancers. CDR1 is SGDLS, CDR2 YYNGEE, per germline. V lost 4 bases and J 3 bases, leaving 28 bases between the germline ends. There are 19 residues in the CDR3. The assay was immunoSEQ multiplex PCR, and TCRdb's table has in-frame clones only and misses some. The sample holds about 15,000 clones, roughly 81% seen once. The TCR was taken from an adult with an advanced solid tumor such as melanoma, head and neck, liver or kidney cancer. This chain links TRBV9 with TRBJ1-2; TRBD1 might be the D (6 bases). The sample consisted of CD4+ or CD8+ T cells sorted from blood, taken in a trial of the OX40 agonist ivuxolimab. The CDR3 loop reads CASSTRQELNGVWDYGYTF. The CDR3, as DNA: TGTGCCAGCAGCACCAGACAGGAGCTGAACGGGGTTTGGGACTATGGCTACACCTTC.